A single sample gave rise to the 17 T cell receptor beta chains below, sequenced in a study of T-cell reconstitution after alpha-beta-depleted transplantation in children. Preparation of the TCRbeta library was carried out with unique molecular identifiers. One entry per CDR3 protein, called by TCRdb with MiXCR from the PCR reads. This repertoire shows over 90,000 distinct CDR3 sequences, roughly 7.6% found once; its top ten account for about a sixth. Sample: PBMCs, taken before TCRalphabeta/CD19-depleted stem cell transplant. These receptor sequences come from a boy aged 2-9 years with acute lymphoblastic leukemia, due to receive a stem cell transplant.

At least ten counts were recorded for this clonotype. The V and J genes are TRBV10-3 and TRBJ2-1, with D perhaps matching TRBD1 (6 bases). In germline, CDR1 is ENHRY, CDR2 SYGVKD. Trimming cost V 5 bases and J 7 bases, with 15 bases left between them. The CDR3 has 14 amino acids. DNA for the CDR3: TGTGCCATCAGTTCAGGGGCAGGTGGGAATGAGCAGTTCTTC. Encoded protein: CAISSGAGGNEQFF.

CDR3 bases: TGTGCCAGCAGCTTAGACTCTAGGGGTCAGCCCCAGCATTTT. This codes for CASSLDSRGQPQHF. V gene TRBV7-2 combines with J gene TRBJ1-5, with D tentatively TRBD1 (5 bases). CDR1 and CDR2 from the germline V gene are SGHTA and FQGNSA. Between the trimmed V and J ends, which lost 1 base and 6 bases, there was a span of 10 bases. This CDR3 spans 14 amino acids.

The rearrangement joins TRBV7-9 to TRBJ2-2; D gene uncertain. V lost 1 base to trimming and J lost 0 bases, with 12 bases between them. The CDR3 sequence is 17 residues long. Germline CDR1 reads SEHNR; CDR2 reads FQNEAQ (reference sequence). The CDR3 DNA reads TGTGCCAGCAGCTTAGGCGGTCGCCTGACGAACACCGGGGAGCTGTTTTTT. Translation gives CASSLGGRLTNTGELFF.

The chain combines TRBV12-3 or TRBV12-4 with TRBJ2-1, with TRBD2 matching 9 bases. Trimming removed 3 bases from V and 8 bases from J; junction bases left unmatched: 5. The CDR3 extends over 14 amino acids. The CDR3 nucleotides read TGTGCCAGCAGTTTTAGCGGGGGCGGTGATGAGCAGTTCTTC. Translating it yields CASSFSGGGDEQFF.

The CDR3 DNA is TGTGCCAGCAGCCCCGGAAACAGGGGGCCCCGGGAGGAAGCTTTCTTT. This encodes CASSPGNRGPREEAFF. The J gene is TRBJ1-1, the V gene TRBV7-8; 9 bases agree with TRBD1. The CDR3 loop spans 16 amino acids. Germline V gene sequence: CDR1 SGHVS, CDR2 FQNEAQ. J lost 8 bases, V lost 5 bases, and 15 bases had no gene match.

This clonotype was found a few times. The V call is TRBV7-2, the J call TRBJ1-6, with D unclear. Trimming removed 6 bases from V and 3 bases from J, with 15 bases in between. The CDR3 length is 16 residues. Germline CDR1 SGHTA, CDR2 FQGNSA. The CDR3 reads CASSSAPPVYNSPLHF. The CDR3 nucleotides are TGTGCCAGCAGTTCCGCCCCACCAGTCTATAATTCACCCCTCCACTTT.

There are many counts of this clonotype. V is TRBV5-6 and J is TRBJ2-1; 7 nucleotides line up with TRBD2. The CDR3 covers 15 residues. Germline V lookup: CDR1 SGHDT, CDR2 YYEEEE. Trimming at V came to 4 bases and at J to 5 bases, leaving 9 bases not matched to a gene. CDR3 in amino acids: CASSPGREPNNEQFF. Here the CDR3 DNA reads TGTGCCAGCAGCCCGGGGAGGGAACCAAACAATGAGCAGTTCTTC.

The J gene is TRBJ2-7, the V gene TRBV20-1, with TRBD1 identical over 8 bases. Per the germline V gene, CDR1 is DFQATT and CDR2 is SNEGSKA (reference sequence). The J segment lost 2 bases and the V segment lost 1 base, leaving 4 bases of the junction unmatched. This CDR3 region has 14 residues. The DNA for the CDR3 is TGCAGTGCTAGAGCGTCGACAGGGGCCTACGAGCAGTACTTC. This translates into CSARASTGAYEQYF.

By its share, this clonotype is medium-sized. The rearrangement uses TRBV12-3 or TRBV12-4 and TRBJ1-1, with D possibly TRBD1 on 6 matching bases. The CDR3 is 13 amino acids. Trimming removed 7 bases at V and 12 bases at J, with 21 bases between. DNA of the CDR3: TGTGCCAGCACCCCTCAGGGGTGGGGGCGAACTTTCTTT. Protein: CASTPQGWGRTFF.

This chain connects TRBV7-6 to TRBJ2-1, with 9 bases identical to TRBD1. Germline V gene sequence: CDR1 SGHVS, CDR2 FNYEAQ. The CDR3 runs to 15 residues. Trimming cost V 5 bases and J 1 base; bases outside gene matches: 3. CDR3 DNA: TGTGCCAGCAGCGGGGACAGGGCATCCTACAATGAGCAGTTCTTC. This codes for CASSGDRASYNEQFF.

Ten or more counts support this clonotype. This chain connects TRBV6-7 to TRBJ2-3; D might be TRBD1 or TRBD2, each matching 5 bases. TRBV6-7 is noted as an ORF with a role that remains uncertain. The CDR3 spans 22 residues. V lost 0 bases to trimming and J lost 1 base, with 29 bases between them. DNA for the CDR3: TGTGCCAGCAGTTACTCAAACAGGACCCACGTCGGGAAAAGGGTGGGCACAGATACGCAGTATTTT. As protein: CASSYSNRTHVGKRVGTDTQYF.

At least ten counts were recorded for this clonotype. This chain links TRBV15 with TRBJ2-1; 11 positions agree with TRBD2. V lost 0 bases and J lost 7; bases outside the gene matches: 8. The germline V gene encodes CDR1 LNHNV and CDR2 YYDKDF (reference sequence). CDR3 length: 17 residues. CDR3 sequence (DNA): TGTGCCACCAGCAGAGATAGAGCTAGCGGGGGGAGGAATGAGCAGTTCTTC. This encodes CATSRDRASGGRNEQFF.

At least ten counts were recorded for this clonotype. This chain connects TRBV20-1 to TRBJ1-2; TRBD1 agrees at 7 bases. The CDR3 consists of 13 residues. CDR1 and CDR2 (germline): DFQATT, SNEGSKA (reference sequence). The trim removed 4 bases at V and 2 bases at J, leaving 4 bases unmatched. CDR3 DNA sequence: TGCAGTGCTACTCGGGACAGCAACTATGGCTACACCTTC. Its translation is CSATRDSNYGYTF.

In this sample, this clonotype turned up a few times. This sequence joins TRBV4-1 and TRBJ2-2; no reliable D call. The germline V gene encodes CDR1 MGHRA and CDR2 YSYEKL. Trimming removed 0 bases at V and 6 bases at J, with 17 bases between. The CDR3 contains 17 residues. The CDR3 is CASSQDRKGIIAGELFF. The CDR3 DNA sequence: TGCGCCAGCAGCCAAGATCGTAAGGGAATTATCGCCGGGGAGCTGTTTTTT.

This chain uses TRBV9 with TRBJ2-3; 12 bases line up with TRBD2. The CDR3 runs to 14 residues. V shed 3 bases, J shed 4 bases, and the junction held 0 bases outside the gene matches. Germline CDR1 and CDR2: SGDLS and YYNGEE. The CDR3 sequence is CASSGLAGADTQYF. The CDR3 DNA reads as TGTGCCAGCAGCGGACTAGCGGGGGCAGATACGCAGTATTTT. Complete variable domain (other parts from reference TRBV9 and TRBJ2-3): DSGVTQTPKHLITATGQRVTLRCSPRSGDLSVYWYQQSLDQGLQFLIQYYNGEERAKGNILERFSAQQFPDLHSELNLSSLELGDSALYFCASSGLAGADTQYFGPGTRLTVL.

V gene TRBV20-1 combines with J gene TRBJ1-3, with D tentatively TRBD1 (5 bases). CDR1 and CDR2 (germline): DFQATT, SNEGSKA (reference sequence). V was pared by 3 bases and J by 4 bases, with 10 bases between. The CDR3 runs to 13 residues. CDR3 sequence reads: CSASLGRGNTIYF. For the CDR3, the DNA is TGCAGTGCTAGCCTGGGACGAGGAAACACCATATATTTT.

This rearrangement joins TRBV2 to TRBJ2-5; D may match TRBD1 or TRBD2 (5 bases each). The V end was cut by 6 bases, the J end by 2 bases, with 16 bases between. Germline V gene lookup returns CDR1 SNHLY and CDR2 FYNNEI. The CDR3 is 15 amino acids. The CDR3 is CASSQYGGEQETQYF. CDR3 coding DNA: TGTGCCAGCAGCCAGTATGGGGGTGAGCAAGAGACCCAGTACTTC.